This T cell receptor beta chain appears in the sequencing data of a study of tumor-infiltrating lymphocytes in localized non-small cell lung cancer. Germline CDR1 and CDR2: SQVTM and ANQGSEA. V was cut by 4 bases and J by 2 bases, with 8 bases left in between. The CDR3 length is 12 residues. Worth noting for this clone: Antigen unknown.

Here immunoSEQ multiplex PCR was the method, and the copy in TCRdb shows in-frame clones only, minus some. Of more than 7,500 clones in the sample, approximately 84% are singletons; the top ten hold approximately 7%. Overall study findings and caveats: Different pieces of the same tissue went to different assays, confounding technical variation with intratumor heterogeneity.

The sequencing sample was made of uninvolved lung tissue not adjacent to the tumor. The sequence derives from a human donor with non-small cell lung cancer. The rearrangement links TRBV29-1 to TRBJ2-5; D gene ambiguous. CDR3 sequence reads: CSVAVGQETQYF. The CDR3 DNA is TGCAGCGTTGCTGTGGGGCAAGAGACCCAGTACTTC.